This TCR beta chain was sequenced for a study of response to subunit inactivated influenza vaccine (dated by TCRdb to the late 2010s). Some background on the complete study: Deep quantitative profiling of the T cell receptor repertoire was used in the study to follow responses to a trivalent subunit inactivated influenza vaccine. Summary of the overall study and its limitations: The authors suggested that each seasonal influenza vaccination may recruit only a limited number of new T cells.

The method was RT-PCR. Reads for this sample came from an Illumina HiSeq 2500. TCRdb itself trimmed the public reads at Q25 with fastp, ran MiXCR and retained productive beta chains. For every CDR3 protein sequence, its rows merge into one entry that carries the most common genes and DNA. The sample table holds 150,000 to 200,000 distinct CDR3 sequences, of which roughly 12% were seen once. The ten top clones hold approximately 32% of the sample. For CDR1 and CDR2, the germline V gene (reference sequence) lists LNHDA and SQIVND. The CDR3 covers 15 residues, taking in both the cysteine and the phenylalanine. Of all the DNA, just the CDR3 is kept, 45 bases in frame from base 1. Germline trimming: 5 bases from V, 7 bases from J; junction bases outside gene matches: 7. Only a few counts were recorded for this clonotype. Its cognate antigen has yet to be identified. Per-base qualities were not stored, and no clone one base away is much larger.

Separately, the same data were catalogued under a study of T cells expressing NK-cell markers. In that second paper, the authors write: The TCR beta cDNA libraries were made using 5'RACE template switching, a step that added both a universal primer site and unique molecular identifiers. About 8 donors provided sorted CD3+CD56+NKG2C+, CD3+CD56+NKG2C- and CD3+CD56-NKG2C+ T-cell subsets, whose TCR beta-chain repertoires were profiled. Among the eight sequenced donors, only one was HCMV-seronegative, while the other seven were HCMV-seropositive. In several experiments an anti-gammadeltaTCR antibody was added to restrict sorting to alphabetaTCR-expressing T cells. In more than five donors, the dominant CD3+CD56+NKG2C+ clonotypes ranked among the top 10 CD8+ clonotypes, making up roughly 1.0-8% of CD8+ T cells. Those dominant clonotypes were again the most abundant among CD3+CD56-NKG2C+ cells in four donors, at about 25-60.1%. Whether the expanded NKG2C-expressing T cell clones were specific for HCMV antigens was left unclear. The eight sequenced donors were randomly selected healthy volunteers, three men and five women. A commercial ELISA kit detecting HCMV-specific IgG in serum was used to determine HCMV serostatus. Ficoll density gradient centrifugation was used to isolate peripheral blood mononuclear cells from blood. Magnetic immunoseparation with Miltenyi isolation kits was used to isolate CD4+ and CD8+ T cells from PBMC. cDNA synthesis was primed from the TCR beta constant segment and was followed by two successive PCR amplification steps. Sequencing of the libraries produced 2 x 150 bp reads on Illumina HiSeq 2000/2500, MiSeq or NextSeq. MIGEC was used to demultiplex reads and group reads by UMI, and MiTCR was used to assemble and quantify clonotypes. Only TCR cDNA sequences supported by at least two reads were kept to exclude erroneous sequences. The tcR package was used for downstream repertoire analysis, with clonotypes matched between fractions based on CDR3 nucleotide sequence plus V segment. VDJmatch was used to annotate antigen specificity against VDJdb, with one amino acid substitution allowed in CDR3.

The source of this sequence is a man aged 45-65 years who received an inactivated influenza vaccine. Donor details come from another sample of the same person, matched by shared clones. This sequence uses TRBV19 and TRBJ2-7; 14 bases in between match TRBD2. Sequencing was performed on CD8+ T cells sorted from PBMCs, taken approximately 13 days after vaccination. The sequenced DNA is TGTGCCAGTAGTGCGACTAGCGGGAGGGCGTGGGAGCAGTACTTC. It translates to CASSATSGRAWEQYF.